A selection of T cell receptor beta chains follows, all from one sample in a study of cytotoxic CD8 clonotypes in ibrutinib-treated CLL. Sequencing used immunoSEQ multiplex PCR; TCRdb keeps in-frame clones, though not all of them. In the table there are around 310,000 clones, around four fifths of which are singletons. The sequencing used PBMCs, collected before ibrutinib treatment. The receptors here all came from a human donor with chronic lymphocytic leukemia. Both conserved end residues are part of each CDR3. Fields, in order: V gene, CDR3 protein.

TRBV6-5 | CASSYTVPDLGGYTF
TRBV15 | CATSREGGTPSGANVLTF
TRBV2 | CASRDRFVSYEQYF
TRBV29-1 | CSVGGAYEQYF
TRBV19 | CASTGWTGGTDTQYF
TRBV6-5 | CASQSRQGTGNTIYF
TRBV9 | CASSVGLGQGAEKLFF
TRBV28 | CASSFGTVNGYTF
TRBV28 | CASSPGQGETEAFF
TRBV11-2 | CASSTAFLDNYGYTF
TRBV7-2 | CASSPDRQRGNTIYF
TRBV30 | CAWSPTGDTEAFF
TRBV5-1 | CASSTGLANEQYF
TRBV29-1 | CSPSPEGRDTEAFF
TRBV28 | CASSLLSSSYNEQFF
TRBV27 | CASSFRLDQETQYF
TRBV5-5 | CASSLWHSYEQYF
TRBV7-3 | CASSPDDRPIYEQYF
TRBV15 | CATSTPGHSFEQYF